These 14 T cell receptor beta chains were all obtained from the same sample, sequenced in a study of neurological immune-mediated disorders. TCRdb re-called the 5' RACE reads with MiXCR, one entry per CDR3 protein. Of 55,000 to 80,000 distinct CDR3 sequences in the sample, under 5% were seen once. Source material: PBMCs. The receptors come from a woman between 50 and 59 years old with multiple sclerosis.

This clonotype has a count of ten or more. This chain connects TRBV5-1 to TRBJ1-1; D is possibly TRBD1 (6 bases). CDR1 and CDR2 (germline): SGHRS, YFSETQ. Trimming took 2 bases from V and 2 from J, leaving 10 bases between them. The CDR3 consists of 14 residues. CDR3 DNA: TGCGCCAGCAGCTTCGGGACACCCAACACTGAAGCTTTCTTT. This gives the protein CASSFGTPNTEAFF.

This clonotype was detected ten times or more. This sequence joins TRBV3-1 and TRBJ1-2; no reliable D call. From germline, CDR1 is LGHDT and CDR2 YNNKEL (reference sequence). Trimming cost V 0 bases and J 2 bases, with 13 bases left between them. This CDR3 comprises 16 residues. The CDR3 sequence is CASSQEFGNLNYGYTF. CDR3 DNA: TGTGCCAGCAGCCAAGAGTTCGGGAATCTAAACTATGGCTACACCTTC.

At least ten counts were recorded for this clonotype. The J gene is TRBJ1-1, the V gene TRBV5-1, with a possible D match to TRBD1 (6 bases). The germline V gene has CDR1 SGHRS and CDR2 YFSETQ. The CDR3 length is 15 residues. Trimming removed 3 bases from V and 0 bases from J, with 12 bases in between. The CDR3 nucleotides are TGCGCCAGCAGCTCGACAGGAGAGGTGAACACTGAAGCTTTCTTT. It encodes CASSSTGEVNTEAFF.

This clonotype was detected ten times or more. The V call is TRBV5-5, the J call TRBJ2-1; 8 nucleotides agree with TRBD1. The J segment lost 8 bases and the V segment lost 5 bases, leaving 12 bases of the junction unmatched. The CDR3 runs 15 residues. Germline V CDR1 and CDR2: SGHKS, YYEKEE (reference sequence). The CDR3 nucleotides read TGTGCCAGCAGGCTAGGACAGGGACGGTATTATGAGCAGTTCTTC. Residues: CASRLGQGRYYEQFF.

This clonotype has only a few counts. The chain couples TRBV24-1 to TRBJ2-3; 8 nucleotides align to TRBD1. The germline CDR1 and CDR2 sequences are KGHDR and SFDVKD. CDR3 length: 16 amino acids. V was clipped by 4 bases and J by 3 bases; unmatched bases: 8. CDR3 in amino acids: CATSDPSGQGTDTQYF. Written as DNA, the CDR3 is TGTGCCACCAGTGACCCATCCGGACAGGGTACAGATACGCAGTATTTT.

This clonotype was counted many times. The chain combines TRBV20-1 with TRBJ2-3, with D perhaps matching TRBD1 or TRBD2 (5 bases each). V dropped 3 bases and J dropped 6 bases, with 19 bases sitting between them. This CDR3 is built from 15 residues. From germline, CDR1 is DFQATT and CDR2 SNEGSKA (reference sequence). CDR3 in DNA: TGCAGTGCTAGTCGTGGGGGTGTCGCGGTCGATACGCAGTATTTT. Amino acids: CSASRGGVAVDTQYF.

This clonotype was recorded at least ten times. The CDR3, as DNA: TGTGCCATCAGTGCGGACAGGGGGCGCGAAGCGGCCGGGGAGCTGTTTTTT. Translating gives CAISADRGREAAGELFF. The chain employs TRBV10-3 and TRBJ2-2, with 11 bases lining up with TRBD1. J lost 6 bases, V lost 4 bases, and 10 bases had no gene match. Germline V gene sequence: CDR1 ENHRY, CDR2 SYGVKD. The CDR3 has 17 amino acids.

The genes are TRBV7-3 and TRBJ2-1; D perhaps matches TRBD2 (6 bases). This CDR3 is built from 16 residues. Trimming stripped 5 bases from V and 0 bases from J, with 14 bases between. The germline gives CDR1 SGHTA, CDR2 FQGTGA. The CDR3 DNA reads TGTGCCAGCAGCCAACTTAGGAGGGTCTCCTACAATGAGCAGTTCTTC. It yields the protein CASSQLRRVSYNEQFF.

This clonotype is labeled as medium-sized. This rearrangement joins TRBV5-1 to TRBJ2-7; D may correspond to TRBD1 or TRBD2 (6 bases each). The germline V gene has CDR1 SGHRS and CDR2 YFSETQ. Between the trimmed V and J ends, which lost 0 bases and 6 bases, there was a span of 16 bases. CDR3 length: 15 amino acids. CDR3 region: CASSLEPGAIAEQYF. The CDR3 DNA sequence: TGCGCCAGCAGCTTGGAGCCGGGGGCAATAGCCGAGCAGTACTTC.

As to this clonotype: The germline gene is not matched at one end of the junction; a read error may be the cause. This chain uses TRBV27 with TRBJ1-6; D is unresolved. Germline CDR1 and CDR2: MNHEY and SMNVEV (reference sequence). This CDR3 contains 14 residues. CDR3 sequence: CASSFGQLNSPLNF. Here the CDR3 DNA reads TGTGCCAGCAGCTTTGGGCAGCTCAATTCACCCCTCAACTTT.

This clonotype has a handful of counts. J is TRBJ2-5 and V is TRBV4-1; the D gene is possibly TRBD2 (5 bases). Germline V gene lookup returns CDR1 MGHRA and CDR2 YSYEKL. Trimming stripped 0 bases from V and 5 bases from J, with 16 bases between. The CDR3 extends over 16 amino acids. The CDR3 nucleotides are TGCGCCAGCAGCCAAGATCGGACGGAAACGGGGGAGACCCAGTACTTC. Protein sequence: CASSQDRTETGETQYF.

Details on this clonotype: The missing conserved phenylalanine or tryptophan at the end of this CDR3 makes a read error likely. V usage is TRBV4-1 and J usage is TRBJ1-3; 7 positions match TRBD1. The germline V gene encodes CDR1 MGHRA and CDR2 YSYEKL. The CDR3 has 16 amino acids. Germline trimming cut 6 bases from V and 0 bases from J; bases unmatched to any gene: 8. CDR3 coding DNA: TGCGCCAGCAGTCCGACGGGACAGAGCTCTGGAAACACCATATATAAT. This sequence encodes CASSPTGQSSGNTIYN.

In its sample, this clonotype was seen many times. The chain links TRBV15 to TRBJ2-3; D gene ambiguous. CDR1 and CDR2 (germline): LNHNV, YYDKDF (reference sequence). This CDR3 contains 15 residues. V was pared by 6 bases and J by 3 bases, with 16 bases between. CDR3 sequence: CATSRRQQRTDTQYF. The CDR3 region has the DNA TGTGCCACCAGTCGAAGGCAACAGAGGACAGATACGCAGTATTTT.

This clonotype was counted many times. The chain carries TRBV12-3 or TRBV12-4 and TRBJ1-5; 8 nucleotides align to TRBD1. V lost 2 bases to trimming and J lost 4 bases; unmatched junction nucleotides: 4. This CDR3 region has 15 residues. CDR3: CASSLNGQGNQPQHF. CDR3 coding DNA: TGTGCCAGCAGTTTAAACGGACAGGGAAATCAGCCCCAGCATTTT.